The TCR beta chain under discussion was sequenced for a study of T cells in Graves' hyperthyroidism and ophthalmopathy. CDR1 and CDR2 (germline): MNHNY, SVGAGI (reference sequence). V dropped 6 bases and J dropped 8 bases, with 20 bases sitting between them. The CDR3 is 15 residues long. Template material for amplifying TCR beta CDR3 regions consisted of RNA transcripts. An initial round of RT-PCR targeting the TCR CDR3 relied on the HTBI primer set. TCRdb itself ran the multiplex PCR reads through MiXCR, one entry per CDR3 protein. The data contain about 840,000 distinct CDR3 sequences, about 38% of them singletons.

Material for sequencing was blood. This TCR derives from a man between 18 and 29 years old with Graves' hyperthyroidism. The rearrangement links TRBV6-6 to TRBJ1-5, with D perhaps TRBD1 (6 bases). The CDR3 nucleotides are TGTGCCAGCAGCCCCGGACAGCCCTCCTCCAAGCCCCAGCATTTT. Translation gives CASSPGQPSSKPQHF.